Presented here are 27 T cell receptor beta chains from one specimen sequenced in a study of regulatory T cells in long-lasting Graves disease. To make TCR beta libraries, researchers used iRepertoire HTBI primers and Arm-PCR of CDR3 regions. A single record per CDR3 protein comes from TCRdb applying MiXCR to the multiplex PCR reads. The sample records about 430,000 distinct CDR3 sequences, 21% being singletons. Time point defined: persistent/refractory GD, antithyroid drugs over 5 years with positive TRAb. RNA from PBMCs was the source of the TCR library. The specimen comprised peripheral blood mononuclear cells (PBMCs), sampled when the disease was refractory, from a patient treated with antithyroid drugs. These receptors originate from a female donor with Graves disease.

This chain joins TRBV7-2 and TRBJ2-6; D possibly matches TRBD1 or TRBD2 (5 bases each). This CDR3 has 15 residues. The germline V gene encodes CDR1 SGHTA and CDR2 FQGNSA. V was shortened by 4 bases and J by 0 bases, with 7 bases between the two germline ends. CDR3 in DNA: TGTGCCAGCAGCTATGGGGGCTCTGGGGCCAACGTCCTGACTTTC. Its protein product is CASSYGGSGANVLTF.

This clonotype turned up a few times. CDR3 sequence: CASSDQGALNEKLFF. CDR3 DNA: TGTGCCAGCAGCGACCAGGGGGCCCTGAATGAAAAACTGTTTTTT. The rearrangement links TRBV9 to TRBJ1-4; TRBD1 matches 8 bases. The CDR3 extends over 15 amino acids. The V segment lost 3 bases and the J segment 5 bases; nucleotides outside the gene matches: 6. The germline V gene has CDR1 SGDLS and CDR2 YYNGEE. Full variable domain (remainder filled in from reference TRBV9 and TRBJ1-4): DSGVTQTPKHLITATGQRVTLRCSPRSGDLSVYWYQQSLDQGLQFLIQYYNGEERAKGNILERFSAQQFPDLHSELNLSSLELGDSALYFCASSDQGALNEKLFFGSGTQLSVL.

This clonotype was observed many times. This chain joins TRBV28 and TRBJ2-7; possible D gene TRBD1, 6 bases. The CDR3 is 15 residues long. Between the trimmed V and J ends, which lost 8 bases and 4 bases, there was a span of 21 bases. The germline V gene encodes CDR1 MDHEN and CDR2 SYDVKM. The CDR3 coding sequence is TGTGCCAGCGGGGGCATCGGAGCTTGGACTTACGAGCAGTACTTC. This codes for CASGGIGAWTYEQYF.

The chain links TRBV3-1 to TRBJ1-5, with D tentatively TRBD1 (5 bases). Germline CDR1 and CDR2: LGHDT and YNNKEL (reference sequence). Trimming took 3 bases from V and 2 from J, leaving 11 bases between them. The CDR3 spans 15 residues. The CDR3 reads CASSQGPLGNQPQHF. CDR3 sequence (DNA): TGTGCCAGCAGCCAGGGACCTTTGGGCAATCAGCCCCAGCATTTT.

This clonotype occurred many times. The rearrangement uses TRBV27 and TRBJ1-4, with D possibly being TRBD1 (5 bases). The CDR3 is made up of 15 amino acids. Trimming cost V 6 bases and J 2 bases, with 13 bases left between them. Germline lookup yields CDR1 MNHEY and CDR2 SMNVEV (reference sequence). This CDR3 reads CASSSRGATNEKLFF. CDR3 nucleotide sequence: TGTGCCAGCAGCTCCCGAGGGGCGACTAATGAAAAACTGTTTTTT.

This clonotype was counted ten times or more. The chain recombines TRBV12-3 or TRBV12-4 with TRBJ2-2; 8 bases are a match to TRBD2. The CDR3 has 18 amino acids. V was pared by 10 bases and J by 0 bases, with 16 bases of the junction left unmatched. The CDR3 DNA follows: TGTGCCACCAAAACCGATGAGGCTAGCGGGTCGAACACCGGGGAGCTGTTTTTT. Its protein is CATKTDEASGSNTGELFF.

This clonotype was observed many times. This rearrangement joins TRBV30 to TRBJ1-4, with D maybe TRBD1 (5 bases). Germline-derived CDR1 and CDR2 are GTSNPN and SVGIG (reference sequence). Trimming pared 3 bases from V and 8 bases from J, leaving 13 bases between. The CDR3 consists of 13 residues. The CDR3 region has the DNA TGTGCCTGGAGAGACAGTCCGGGAGAAAAACTGTTTTTT. Its translation is CAWRDSPGEKLFF. Looking up the rest from reference TRBV30 and TRBJ1-4 gives the full variable domain: SQTIHQWPATLVQPVGSPLSLECTVEGTSNPNLYWYRQAAGRGLQLLFYSVGIGQISSEVPQNLSASRPQDRQFILSSKKLLLSDSGFYLCAWRDSPGEKLFFGSGTQLSVL.

CDR3 protein: CASSTTGTGETQYF. DNA of the CDR3: TGTGCCAGCAGTACGACAGGAACAGGAGAGACCCAGTACTTC. The chain combines TRBV12-3 or TRBV12-4 with TRBJ2-5; D is possibly TRBD1 (6 bases). There are 14 residues in the CDR3. V was shortened by 5 bases and J by 4 bases, with 14 bases between the two germline ends.

Ten or more counts support this clonotype. The rearrangement joins TRBV20-1 to TRBJ2-5; D unclear. V lost 5 bases and J lost 1, with 17 bases in between. CDR1 and CDR2 (germline): DFQATT, SNEGSKA (reference sequence). This CDR3 has 15 amino acids. CDR3 DNA: TGCAGTGCTGTCCGTTACTCGCGCCTCCAAGAGACCCAGTACTTC. It translates to CSAVRYSRLQETQYF.

This clonotype was detected only a few times. The chain is built from TRBV20-1 and TRBJ1-3, with D unclear. V was pared by 6 bases and J by 6 bases, with 15 bases between. Germline V lookup: CDR1 DFQATT, CDR2 SNEGSKA (reference sequence). The CDR3 totals 13 residues. As DNA, the CDR3 is TGCAGTGCGCGCGTTATGGGTTTAAACACCATATATTTT. This sequence encodes CSARVMGLNTIYF.

The chain uses TRBV20-1 and TRBJ1-2; tentatively, D is TRBD1 (6 bases). The CDR3 sequence is 16 residues long. Germline V gives CDR1 DFQATT, CDR2 SNEGSKA (reference sequence). V lost 1 base and J 5 bases, leaving 20 bases between the germline ends. Here the CDR3 reads CSARGTSDRNLYGYTF. CDR3 nucleotide sequence: TGCAGTGCTAGAGGGACCTCAGACAGGAACCTTTATGGCTACACCTTC.

This clonotype was picked up a small number of times. This chain's CDR3 is CAISESGVGNNQPQHF. CDR3 sequence (DNA): TGTGCCATCAGTGAGTCTGGGGTGGGAAACAATCAGCCCCAGCATTTT. The genes are TRBV10-3 and TRBJ1-5; D is uncertain. Trimming took 0 bases from V and 3 from J, leaving 12 bases between them. This CDR3 has 16 amino acids. Germline V lookup: CDR1 ENHRY, CDR2 SYGVKD.

V usage is TRBV5-1 and J usage is TRBJ2-5; TRBD1 aligns across 10 bases. CDR3 length: 14 amino acids. Germline-derived CDR1 and CDR2 are SGHRS and YFSETQ. V shed 4 bases and J 5 bases; nucleotides not matched to a gene: 5. CDR3 nucleotides: TGCGCCAGCAGCAGGACAGGGGGAACGGAGACCCAGTACTTC. This translates into CASSRTGGTETQYF.

This clonotype appeared many times. V and J are TRBV11-2 and TRBJ2-5, with D perhaps matching TRBD2 (6 bases). CDR3 length: 13 residues. The germline V gene has CDR1 SGHAT and CDR2 FQNNGV. The V end lost 4 bases, the J end lost 4 bases, and 10 bases lay between the germline ends. Written as DNA, the CDR3 is TGTGCCAGCAGCTCCGGAGGGCCAGAGACCCAGTACTTC. This gives the protein CASSSGGPETQYF.

The chain has TRBV2 and TRBJ1-1, with TRBD1 as a possible D gene (5 bases). The V gene lost 4 bases and the J gene lost 1 base, with 10 bases spanning the gap. The CDR3 has 14 residues. Germline V gives CDR1 SNHLY, CDR2 FYNNEI. CDR3 residues: CASSGGPTNTEAFF. For the CDR3, the DNA is TGTGCCAGCAGTGGGGGACCTACGAACACTGAAGCTTTCTTT. Using reference TRBV2 and TRBJ1-1 for the parts outside the CDR3, the full variable domain is EPEVTQTPSHQVTQMGQEVILRCVPISNHLYFYWYRQILGQKVEFLVSFYNNEISEKSEIFDDQFSVERPDGSNFTLKIRSTKLEDSAMYFCASSGGPTNTEAFFGQGTRLTVV.

The V call is TRBV20-1, the J call TRBJ2-7; D unresolved. CDR1 is DFQATT, CDR2 SNEGSKA, per germline (reference sequence). V gave up 2 bases and J gave up 4 bases, with 6 bases separating them. The CDR3 consists of 11 residues. The CDR3 loop is CSARSKYEQYF. CDR3 coding DNA: TGCAGTGCTAGATCAAAATACGAGCAGTACTTC.

This clonotype has more than one count but fewer than ten. The chain couples TRBV18 to TRBJ2-4; D gene ambiguous. This CDR3 comprises 16 residues. Trimming stripped 0 bases from V and 3 bases from J, with 12 bases between. The germline V gene has CDR1 KGHSH and CDR2 LQKENI. For the CDR3, the DNA is TGTGCCAGCTCACCACCGGTTGGGTACGACAAAAACATTCAGTACTTC. Its protein is CASSPPVGYDKNIQYF.

Only a few counts were recorded for this clonotype. The junction differs from germline at one of its ends, possibly a read error. CDR3 region: CATSRDLRAVSPSSEQYF. CDR3 sequence (DNA): TGTGCCACCAGCAGAGATCTCAGGGCCGTATCTCCTTCCTCCGAGCAGTACTTC. The chain couples TRBV15 to TRBJ2-7, with D possibly TRBD1 on 5 matching bases. CDR3 length equals 18 residues. Germline CDR1 and CDR2: LNHNV and YYDKDF (reference sequence).

The chain recombines TRBV7-9 with TRBJ2-3; no clear D. Germline CDR1 reads SEHNR; CDR2 reads FQNEAQ (reference sequence). Trimming took off 5 bases at V and 4 bases at J, with 16 bases between the two ends. The CDR3 runs 15 residues. CDR3 coding DNA: TGTGCCAGCAGCCCACTTGACGGTATTCCAGATACGCAGTATTTT. Its translation: CASSPLDGIPDTQYF.

This clonotype occurred many times. The CDR3 DNA is TGTGCCAGCAGCTCATCCAGAGGACTAGCGGGAGTACGTGGTCCCTACAATGAGCAGTTCTTC. It translates to CASSSSRGLAGVRGPYNEQFF. V usage is TRBV11-3 and J usage is TRBJ2-1; 13 positions match TRBD2. V gave up 4 bases and J gave up 2 bases; unmatched junction bases: 17. The CDR3 runs to 21 residues. Per germline, CDR1 SGHNT and CDR2 YENEEA.

This clonotype occurred many times. This chain connects TRBV2 to TRBJ2-7; 10 nucleotides align to TRBD1. The CDR3 has 13 residues. The V gene's germline CDR1 is SNHLY and CDR2 FYNNEI. The trim removed 6 bases at V and 4 bases at J, leaving 3 bases unmatched. The CDR3 DNA reads as TGTGCCAGCAGCGGACAGGGGGGATACGAGCAGTACTTC. Amino acid sequence: CASSGQGGYEQYF.

The V and J genes are TRBV20-1 and TRBJ1-5; 7 positions match TRBD1. This CDR3 is built from 12 residues. Germline loops: CDR1 DFQATT, CDR2 SNEGSKA (reference sequence). This CDR3 reads CSQTGTEGTQHF. Here the CDR3 DNA reads TGCAGCCAGACAGGGACGGAAGGGACCCAGCATTTT.

The chain has TRBV29-1 and TRBJ2-4; 9 positions agree with TRBD1. Trimming took 6 bases from V and 6 from J; bases not matched to a gene: 6. This CDR3 is built from 13 residues. Germline-derived CDR1 and CDR2 are SQVTM and ANQGSEA. CDR3: CSVGGQGRNIQYF. The CDR3 DNA reads as TGCAGCGTGGGGGGACAGGGCCGAAACATTCAGTACTTC. Full variable domain (outside the CDR3, taken from reference TRBV29-1 and TRBJ2-4): SAVISQKPSRDICQRGTSLTIQCQVDSQVTMMFWYRQQPGQSLTLIATANQGSEATYESGFVIDKFPISRPNLTFSTLTVSNMSPEDSSIYLCSVGGQGRNIQYFGAGTRLSVL.

This chain joins TRBV10-3 and TRBJ2-7; the D gene is possibly TRBD2 (6 bases). Trimming left V 6 bases short and J 7 bases short, with 16 bases between. CDR3 length: 13 residues. The germline CDR1 and CDR2 sequences are ENHRY and SYGVKD. The CDR3 region has the DNA TGTGCCATCAGATTAGCGGAAGCTGGGGAGCAGTACTTC. It codes for CAIRLAEAGEQYF.

This clonotype was found many times. The chain links TRBV27 to TRBJ2-2, with 14 bases lining up with TRBD2. This CDR3 is built from 18 residues. With V trimmed by 4 bases and J by 1 base, 5 bases remained unmatched. Germline CDR1 is MNHEY and CDR2 is SMNVEV (reference sequence). CDR3 coding DNA: TGTGCCAGCAGTTCAACGGGACTAGCGGGAGTGAACACCGGGGAGCTGTTTTTT. Protein: CASSSTGLAGVNTGELFF.

The table lists this clonotype with a few counts. The chain has TRBV5-1 and TRBJ1-1; D is uncertain. V was cut by 2 bases and J by 8 bases, with 10 bases left in between. From germline, CDR1 is SGHRS and CDR2 YFSETQ. The length of the CDR3 is 12 residues. The DNA for the CDR3 is TGCGCCAGCAGCTTCGGAGGACCCGAAGCTTTCTTT. Translated, it gives CASSFGGPEAFF.

This clonotype was detected a few times. The V gene is TRBV5-8, the J gene TRBJ1-1; weak D call: TRBD1 (5 bases). The V end lost 2 bases, the J end lost 6 bases, and 17 bases lay between the germline ends. Germline V CDR1 and CDR2: SGHTS, YDEGEE. There are 15 residues in the CDR3. The CDR3 coding sequence is TGTGCCAGCAGCTTTATCCGGGGTGGGACGGCTGAAGCTTTCTTT. The encoded protein is CASSFIRGGTAEAFF.